The 4 T cell receptor beta chains reported below all come from one sample, sequenced in a study of technical replicates of blood from a few donors. Some clones are missing from TCRdb's copy, which holds only in-frame ones; the method was immunoSEQ multiplex PCR. Among 60,000 to 75,000 clones, about 83% were seen once, and the ten largest hold under 6.5%. Sequencing used PBMCs. These receptors were taken from a human donor in good health. Some clones in this sample may be carry-over from other donors' samples.

The chain employs TRBV7-2 and TRBJ2-7, with D uncertain. This CDR3 is 14 amino acids long. Trimming left V 1 base short and J 3 bases short, with 10 bases between. Germline V gene lookup returns CDR1 SGHTA and CDR2 FQGNSA. CDR3 amino acids: CASSLGFSNYEQYF. The CDR3 DNA sequence: TGTGCCAGCAGCTTAGGATTCTCTAACTACGAGCAGTACTTC.

This clone was counted a few times. The chain employs TRBV29-1 and TRBJ1-2; D perhaps matches TRBD1 (5 bases). There are 13 residues in the CDR3. V was shortened by 4 bases and J by 2 bases, with 11 bases between the two germline ends. CDR1 and CDR2 from the germline V gene are SQVTM and ANQGSEA. CDR3 sequence (DNA): TGCAGCGTTGGGGGGGGGACCAACTATGGCTACACCTTC. Protein: CSVGGGTNYGYTF.

In its sample, this clone was seen once. The CDR3, as DNA: TGTGCCAGCAGCCCCCCCCCAGGCACCTATAATTCACCCCTCCACTTT. Translation: CASSPPPGTYNSPLHF. The rearrangement joins TRBV7-8 to TRBJ1-6, with D unclear. Germline V gene sequence: CDR1 SGHVS, CDR2 FQNEAQ. This CDR3 spans 16 amino acids. The ends were cut back, 5 bases at V and 2 bases at J, with 13 bases in the middle.

The rearrangement joins TRBV29-1 to TRBJ2-3; 8 nucleotides line up with TRBD2. Germline V gene lookup returns CDR1 SQVTM and CDR2 ANQGSEA. J gave up 4 bases and V 3 bases, and 6 bases lay outside the gene matches. The CDR3 runs to 14 residues. This chain's CDR3 is CSVDSGGPPDTQYF. The CDR3 DNA sequence: TGCAGCGTTGATTCGGGGGGGCCCCCAGATACGCAGTATTTT.